This T cell receptor (beta chain) is from a study of control samples from healthy donors and cancer patients. Generated by immunoSEQ multiplex PCR, the TCRdb table keeps only in-frame clones and is missing some. The table has under 100,000 clones, more than 80% seen once. As concerns this clone: Other DNA sequences in this sample translate to the same CDR3.

The specimen was blood. The clonotype originates from a woman aged 30 to 39 in good health.

CDR3 nucleotides: TGTGCCAGCAGCTTGCAGGGTCTCTATGGCTACACCTTC. It is translated as CASSLQGLYGYTF. The genes are TRBV5-6 and TRBJ1-2, with a possible D match to TRBD1 (5 bases). Germline CDR1 and CDR2: SGHDT and YYEEEE. The CDR3 has 13 residues. The V end was cut by 1 base, the J end by 4 bases, with 8 bases between.